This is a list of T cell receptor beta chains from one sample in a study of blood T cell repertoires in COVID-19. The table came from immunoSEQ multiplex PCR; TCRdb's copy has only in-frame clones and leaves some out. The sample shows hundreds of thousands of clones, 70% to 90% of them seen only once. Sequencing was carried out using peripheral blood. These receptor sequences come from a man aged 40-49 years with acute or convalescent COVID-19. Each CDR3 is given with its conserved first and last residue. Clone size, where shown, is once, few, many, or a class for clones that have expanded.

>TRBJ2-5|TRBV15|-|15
CATSSLAVDLGTQYF
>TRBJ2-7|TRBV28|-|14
CASSYPGQPYEQYF
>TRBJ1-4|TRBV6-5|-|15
CASSYAGSVNEKLFF
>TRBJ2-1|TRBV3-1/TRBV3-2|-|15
CASSETWRAADEQFF
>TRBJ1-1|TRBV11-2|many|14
CASSSTARVTEAFF
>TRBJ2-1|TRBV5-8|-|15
CASSQGVGPYNEQFF
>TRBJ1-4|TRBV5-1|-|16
CASSSGIGGQNEKLFF
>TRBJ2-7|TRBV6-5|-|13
CASSYSWADEQYF
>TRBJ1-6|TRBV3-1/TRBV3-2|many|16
CASSPSPRHDNSPLHF
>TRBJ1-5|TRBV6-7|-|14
CASSGYRRNQPQHF
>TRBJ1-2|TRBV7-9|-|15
CASSLAAGGSYGYTF
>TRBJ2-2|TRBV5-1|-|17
CASSLSTSGRGTGELFF
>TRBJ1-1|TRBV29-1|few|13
CSVGRQSNTEAFF
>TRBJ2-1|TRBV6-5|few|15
CASRSPQRERGEQFF
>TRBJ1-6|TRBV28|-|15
CASVQGSAYNSPLHF
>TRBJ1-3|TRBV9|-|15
CASSVDTGVGNTIYF
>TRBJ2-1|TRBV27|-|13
CASSLGLAGEQFF
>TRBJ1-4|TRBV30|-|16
CAWSVFFGGLGEKLFF
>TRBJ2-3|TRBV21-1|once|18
CASSPRDRDPSRADTQYF
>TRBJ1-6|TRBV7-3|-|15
CASSSRTGRDSPLHF
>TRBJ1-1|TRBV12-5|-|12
CASALYLTEAFF
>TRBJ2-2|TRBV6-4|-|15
CASSEELGATGELFF
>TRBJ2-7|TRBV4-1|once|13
CASSPLGAYEQYF
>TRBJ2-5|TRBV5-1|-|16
CASSFGGQGFQETQYF
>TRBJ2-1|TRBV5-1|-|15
CASSLSGDTYNEQFF